The 8 T cell receptor beta chains reported below all come from one sample, sequenced in a study of spatial heterogeneity in lung cancer. Time point of the sample: sample taken at primary tumor resection. The authors sequenced whole RNA from tumor, nontumor lung or frozen PBMC without sorting. TCRdb itself ran the 5' RACE reads through MiXCR, one entry per CDR3 protein. The table shows 89,000 or so distinct CDR3 sequences, with approximately 20% occurring only once. The source material was PBMCs, sampled at surgery. The origin of the receptors is a male donor with early-stage non-small cell lung cancer.

This sequence joins TRBV28 and TRBJ1-5, with 10 bases lining up with TRBD1. This CDR3 contains 16 residues. V lost 5 bases to trimming and J lost 3 bases; unmatched junction nucleotides: 7. Germline CDR1 MDHEN, CDR2 SYDVKM. The CDR3 DNA reads as TGTGCCAGCAGTGAGACAGGGGGCGCCGACAATCAGCCCCAGCATTTT. Its translation: CASSETGGADNQPQHF. Based on the CDR3 plus reference TRBV28 and TRBJ1-5, the full variable domain is DVKVTQSSRYLVKRTGEKVFLECVQDMDHENMFWYRQDPGLGLRLIYFSYDVKMKEKGDIPEGYSVSREKKERFSLILESASTNQTSMYLCASSETGGADNQPQHFGDGTRLSIL.

This clonotype was counted once. The junction departs from the called germline gene at one end, perhaps through a read error. V gene TRBV7-9 combines with J gene TRBJ1-2; 8 positions agree with TRBD1. This CDR3 contains 15 residues. The germline V gene has CDR1 SEHNR and CDR2 FQNEAQ (reference sequence). CDR3 protein: CARSSGQGEVYGYTF. CDR3 nucleotide sequence: TGTGCCCGCAGCTCCGGACAGGGCGAGGTCTATGGCTACACCTTC.

The CDR3 DNA is TGTGCCACCAGTGACGTCGGGACAGGGATGGAGACCCAGTACTTC. Amino acid sequence: CATSDVGTGMETQYF. The chain has TRBV24-1 and TRBJ2-5, with 9 bases fitting TRBD1. With 4 bases clipped from V and 5 bases from J, the junction kept 7 bases outside the gene matches. Germline V gives CDR1 KGHDR, CDR2 SFDVKD. The CDR3 is 15 residues long.

There are a few counts of this clonotype. The rearrangement joins TRBV12-3 or TRBV12-4 to TRBJ1-1; D possibly corresponds to TRBD1 (6 bases). There are 13 residues in the CDR3. Trimming removed 6 bases from V and 1 base from J, with 9 bases in between. The CDR3 sequence: CASSQTGNTEAFF. The DNA of the CDR3 is TGTGCCAGCAGCCAGACAGGGAACACTGAAGCTTTCTTT.

The table lists this clonotype with a count of one. The CDR3 DNA follows: TGCGCCAGCAGCTCGAACCCCTCCGAGCAGTACTTC. As protein: CASSSNPSEQYF. V and J are TRBV5-1 and TRBJ2-7; the D is unclear. Germline V gene sequence: CDR1 SGHRS, CDR2 YFSETQ. V was clipped by 3 bases and J by 6 bases, with 10 bases between them. The CDR3 length is 12 residues. The full variable domain, rest sourced from reference TRBV5-1 and TRBJ2-7, is KAGVTQTPRYLIKTRGQQVTLSCSPISGHRSVSWYQQTPGQGLQFLFEYFSETQRNKGNFPGRFSGRQFSNSRSEMNVSTLELGDSALYLCASSSNPSEQYFGPGTRLTVT.

This clonotype was counted only a few times. V is TRBV4-2 and J is TRBJ2-7; possibly TRBD1 for D (6 bases). V lost 3 bases, J lost 2 bases, and 14 bases lay in between. The CDR3 is made up of 15 amino acids. CDR1 and CDR2 (germline): LGHNA, YNFKEQ. This CDR3 reads CASSQRIGGTYEQYF. DNA for the CDR3: TGTGCCAGCAGCCAGCGGATAGGGGGTACCTACGAGCAGTACTTC.

This clonotype was counted many times. The CDR3 nucleotides read TGTGCCACCAGTGATGATTATAATTCAGATACGCAGTATTTT. Translated, it gives CATSDDYNSDTQYF. The chain couples TRBV24-1 to TRBJ2-3; D ambiguous. Germline CDR1 KGHDR, CDR2 SFDVKD. The CDR3 covers 14 residues. V dropped 3 bases and J dropped 4 bases, with 10 bases sitting between them.

This clonotype was counted between two and nine times. The chain joins TRBV19 to TRBJ1-5, with 12 bases identical to TRBD1. This CDR3 is built from 14 residues. Germline values: CDR1 LNHDA, CDR2 SQIVND (reference sequence). The trim removed 10 bases at V and 6 bases at J, leaving 7 bases unmatched. CDR3 sequence: CATSGTGGRQPQHF. The CDR3 DNA reads TGTGCCACTAGCGGGACAGGGGGCCGTCAGCCCCAGCATTTT.